Following are 27 T cell receptor beta chains from one sample sequenced in a study of response to subunit inactivated influenza vaccine. TCRdb re-called the RT-PCR reads through MiXCR, storing one row per CDR3 protein. The sample yields 650,000 to 800,000 distinct CDR3 sequences, approximately 13% seen once. This specimen was PBMCs from blood, taken 14 days before vaccination. These receptors originate from a man aged 50 to 59 who received an inactivated influenza vaccine.

The V and J genes are TRBV2 and TRBJ2-4; the D gene is possibly TRBD1 (6 bases). The CDR3 covers 15 residues. V gave up 7 bases and J gave up 0 bases, with 13 bases separating them. Germline V CDR1 and CDR2: SNHLY, FYNNEI. The CDR3 DNA is TGTGCCAGCAATACGGACAGTATAGCCAAAAACATTCAGTACTTC. It specifies CASNTDSIAKNIQYF.

The J gene is TRBJ1-2, the V gene TRBV6-1, with 8 bases identical to TRBD1. The CDR3 extends over 13 amino acids. Germline V CDR1 and CDR2: MNHNS, SASEGT. The J segment lost 4 bases and the V segment lost 7 bases, leaving 5 bases of the junction unmatched. In nucleotides, the CDR3 is TGTGCCAGCACCAAGGGACAGGTCTATGGCTACACCTTC. It codes for CASTKGQVYGYTF.

This clonotype has just a few counts. The chain recombines TRBV6-1 with TRBJ1-5; unclear D gene. Trimming took off 5 bases at V and 2 bases at J, with 13 bases between the two ends. This CDR3 spans 15 amino acids. CDR1 and CDR2 (germline): MNHNS, SASEGT. In DNA form, the CDR3 reads TGTGCCAGCAGTAAAGACCCAGGAGGCAATCAGCCCCAGCATTTT. It yields the protein CASSKDPGGNQPQHF.

There are a few counts of this clonotype. This chain uses TRBV7-9 with TRBJ1-2; 7 bases match TRBD1. CDR3 length: 16 amino acids. V dropped 6 bases and J dropped 0; count of bases not matched to a gene: 10. Germline values: CDR1 SEHNR, CDR2 FQNEAQ (reference sequence). The CDR3 DNA is TGTGCCAGCAGTGTCGGGGTAGGGGGCTCTAACTATGGCTACACCTTC. It yields the protein CASSVGVGGSNYGYTF.

In this sample, this clonotype turned up a few times. V is TRBV10-3 and J is TRBJ2-5; D is unresolved. V shed 3 bases and J shed 3 bases, with 14 bases lying between them. CDR3 length: 15 residues. Per the germline V gene, CDR1 is ENHRY and CDR2 is SYGVKD. The CDR3: CAISDLNLREETQYF. The CDR3 DNA reads as TGTGCCATCAGTGACCTAAACCTTAGGGAAGAGACCCAGTACTTC.

The genes are TRBV15 and TRBJ1-4, with TRBD1 matching over 7 bases. In germline, CDR1 is LNHNV, CDR2 YYDKDF (reference sequence). The CDR3 length is 17 residues. The V segment lost 0 bases and the J segment 8 bases; nucleotides outside the gene matches: 12. CDR3 in DNA: TGTGCCACCAGCAGAGATCCCTTGAACAGGGGCGACGAAAAACTGTTTTTT. Its translation is CATSRDPLNRGDEKLFF. The variable domain in full, with the rest retrieved from reference TRBV15 and TRBJ1-4, is DAMVIQNPRYQVTQFGKPVTLSCSQTLNHNVMYWYQQKSSQAPKLLFHYYDKDFNNEADTPDNFQSRRPNTSFCFLDIRSPGLGDTAMYLCATSRDPLNRGDEKLFFGSGTQLSVL.

This clonotype occurred a few times. The V gene is TRBV7-8, the J gene TRBJ2-1; unclear D gene. V was cut by 3 bases and J by 1 base, with 19 bases left in between. This CDR3 is 18 amino acids long. Germline-derived CDR1 and CDR2 are SGHVS and FQNEAQ. CDR3 region: CASSLSAEVFKSYNEQFF. CDR3 DNA: TGTGCCAGCAGCTTGTCTGCAGAAGTTTTTAAATCCTACAATGAGCAGTTCTTC.

This clonotype was seen many times. V and J are TRBV6-5 and TRBJ1-5, with D uncertain. Looked up from germline, CDR1 is MNHEY and CDR2 is SVGAGI. The CDR3 contains 15 residues. The ends were cut back, 0 bases at V and 1 base at J, with 7 bases in the middle. This chain's CDR3 is CASSYSFQSNQPQHF. The CDR3 nucleotides are TGTGCCAGCAGTTACTCGTTCCAGAGCAATCAGCCCCAGCATTTT.

This clonotype has at least ten counts. The chain joins TRBV5-1 to TRBJ2-2; maybe TRBD2 (5 bases). With 7 bases removed from V and 2 bases from J, the gap between germline ends came to 9 bases. CDR3 length: 13 amino acids. Germline V gives CDR1 SGHRS, CDR2 YFSETQ. CDR3 DNA: TGCGCCAGCCGGGATTATAACACCGGGGAGCTGTTTTTT. Translated, it gives CASRDYNTGELFF.

This clonotype was found a few times. The J gene is TRBJ1-5, the V gene TRBV27; the match to TRBD1 covers 7 bases. Trimming removed 6 bases from V and 1 base from J; junction bases left unmatched: 9. Germline CDR1 is MNHEY and CDR2 is SMNVEV (reference sequence). The length of the CDR3 is 16 residues. CDR3 in amino acids: CASSPDRVWSNQPQHF. The CDR3, as DNA: TGTGCCAGCAGCCCAGACAGGGTTTGGAGCAATCAGCCCCAGCATTTT.

This clonotype was seen at least ten times. The chain carries TRBV5-1 and TRBJ2-1; 7 nucleotides match TRBD1. CDR3 length equals 16 residues. CDR1 SGHRS and CDR2 YFSETQ come from the germline V gene. V lost 5 bases to trimming and J lost 3 bases; unmatched junction nucleotides: 11. The CDR3 region is CASRGSDRADYNEQFF. CDR3 nucleotides: TGCGCCAGCAGGGGGTCTGACAGGGCGGACTACAATGAGCAGTTCTTC. Full variable domain (missing parts from reference TRBV5-1 and TRBJ2-1): KAGVTQTPRYLIKTRGQQVTLSCSPISGHRSVSWYQQTPGQGLQFLFEYFSETQRNKGNFPGRFSGRQFSNSRSEMNVSTLELGDSALYLCASRGSDRADYNEQFFGPGTRLTVL.

V usage is TRBV9 and J usage is TRBJ2-3; 14 positions match TRBD2. Germline CDR1 and CDR2: SGDLS and YYNGEE. V lost 0 bases, J lost 8 bases, and 2 bases stayed unmatched. The CDR3 totals 15 residues. The CDR3 sequence: CASSVAGTSGGTQYF. CDR3 DNA sequence: TGTGCCAGCAGCGTAGCAGGGACTAGCGGGGGTACGCAGTATTTT.

In its sample, this clonotype was seen many times. The J gene is TRBJ1-2, the V gene TRBV12-3 or TRBV12-4; no reliable D call. The CDR3 runs 11 residues. V lost 6 bases and J lost 7, with 9 bases in between. For the CDR3, the DNA is TGTGCCAGCAGCTTATACCCTGGCTACACCTTC. Its protein product is CASSLYPGYTF.

The V gene is TRBV19, the J gene TRBJ2-7; TRBD2 matches 8 bases. The CDR3 has 13 residues. Germline trimming cut 11 bases from V and 0 bases from J; bases unmatched to any gene: 6. Germline V CDR1 and CDR2: LNHDA, SQIVND (reference sequence). The CDR3 loop reads CAAASGGSYEQYF. The CDR3 DNA sequence: TGTGCCGCCGCAAGCGGGGGCTCCTACGAGCAGTACTTC.

The DNA of the CDR3 is TGCGCCAGCAGCCCCTATGGTCCCCGGGAAAAAGGGGACAAAGGTGAGCAGTTCTTC. Translating gives CASSPYGPREKGDKGEQFF. This sequence joins TRBV5-1 and TRBJ2-1; D might be TRBD1 (6 bases). The CDR3 length is 19 residues. Germline CDR1 and CDR2: SGHRS and YFSETQ. Trimming shortened V by 4 bases and J by 9 bases, and 32 bases separated the two germline ends.

CDR3 sequence reads: CATSRDRVFTYEQYF. CDR3 nucleotide sequence: TGTGCCACCAGCAGAGATAGGGTCTTTACCTACGAGCAGTACTTC. The chain is built from TRBV15 and TRBJ2-7; D unresolved. Germline CDR1 and CDR2: LNHNV and YYDKDF (reference sequence). The CDR3 extends over 15 amino acids. V lost 0 bases and J 2 bases, leaving 11 bases between the germline ends.

This clonotype was recorded many times. The chain combines TRBV12-3 or TRBV12-4 with TRBJ2-7; D is undetermined. This CDR3 has 12 residues. Trimming took 6 bases from V and 3 from J, leaving 9 bases between them. The CDR3 region is CASSFVGYEQYF. CDR3 in DNA: TGTGCCAGCAGCTTTGTAGGCTACGAGCAGTACTTC.

This clonotype came up a few times. The chain joins TRBV12-3 or TRBV12-4 to TRBJ1-1; D is uncertain. V dropped 3 bases and J dropped 4 bases, with 9 bases sitting between them. This CDR3 spans 13 amino acids. CDR3 amino acids: CASSFSRATEAFF. In DNA form, the CDR3 reads TGTGCCAGCAGTTTTTCCCGCGCCACTGAAGCTTTCTTT.

This clonotype came up many times. The chain couples TRBV7-2 to TRBJ2-7; the D is unclear. Deletions cut 4 bases from V and 0 bases from J, with 7 bases between. The CDR3 length is 13 residues. Per the germline V gene, CDR1 is SGHTA and CDR2 is FQGNSA. In nucleotides, the CDR3 is TGTGCCAGCAGCTGGGGAATCTCCTACGAGCAGTACTTC. Protein sequence: CASSWGISYEQYF.

This clonotype was recorded once. Compared with germline, one end of the junction differs, possibly owing to a read error. The rearrangement links TRBV20-1 to TRBJ2-3; weak D call: TRBD2 (6 bases). CDR1 and CDR2 from the germline V gene are DFQATT and SNEGSKA (reference sequence). The CDR3 spans 16 residues. The CDR3: CCARDWLASSTDTQYF. CDR3 bases: TGCTGTGCTAGAGATTGGCTAGCGAGTAGCACAGATACGCAGTATTTT.

The rearrangement links TRBV20-1 to TRBJ1-1, with 8 bases lining up with TRBD1. The CDR3 is made up of 18 amino acids. The germline V gene has CDR1 DFQATT and CDR2 SNEGSKA (reference sequence). With 5 bases clipped from V and 5 bases from J, the junction kept 22 bases outside the gene matches. In nucleotides, the CDR3 is TGCAGTGCTCGACAGCAAATCCACCAGGGGGCAATTATTACTGAAGCTTTCTTT. Translating it yields CSARQQIHQGAIITEAFF.

This clonotype turned up a few times. The CDR3 loop reads CASSVEGARSYEQYF. CDR3 bases: TGTGCCAGCAGCGTAGAGGGGGCGCGCTCCTACGAGCAGTACTTC. This chain links TRBV9 with TRBJ2-7; 7 bases agree with TRBD1. Germline CDR1 reads SGDLS; CDR2 reads YYNGEE. The CDR3 has 15 amino acids. The trim removed 0 bases at V and 0 bases at J, leaving 3 bases unmatched.

The table lists this clonotype with a few counts. The chain links TRBV4-2 to TRBJ2-1; 7 nucleotides match TRBD1. The CDR3 is made up of 16 amino acids. Germline CDR1 and CDR2: LGHNA and YNFKEQ. The trim removed 0 bases at V and 3 bases at J, leaving 5 bases unmatched. CDR3 in DNA: TGTGCCAGCAGCCAAGATGAGGGGGCTATCTACAATGAGCAGTTCTTC. Translated: CASSQDEGAIYNEQFF.

The rearrangement joins TRBV6-2 or TRBV6-3 to TRBJ2-3, with D perhaps matching TRBD1 (7 bases). The CDR3 has 13 residues. Germline V gene lookup returns CDR1 MNHEY and CDR2 SVGEGT. V was cut by 10 bases and J by 4 bases, with 15 bases left in between. The DNA of the CDR3 is TGTGCCACCGCAGGGGGGTGGGCAGATACGCAGTATTTT. Amino acids: CATAGGWADTQYF.

The rearrangement links TRBV14 to TRBJ2-7; D uncertain. V shed 1 base and J shed 1 base, with 11 bases lying between them. From germline, CDR1 is SGHDN and CDR2 FVKESK. The CDR3 totals 15 residues. Here the CDR3 reads CASSQVLAPSYEQYF. For the CDR3, the DNA is TGTGCCAGCAGCCAAGTTTTGGCACCATCCTACGAGCAGTACTTC.

This clonotype was counted only a few times. This rearrangement joins TRBV29-1 to TRBJ2-1; perhaps TRBD2 as D (6 bases). CDR3 size: 16 residues. Germline V CDR1 and CDR2: SQVTM, ANQGSEA. V lost 5 bases and J 0 bases, leaving 17 bases between the germline ends. CDR3 amino acids: CSVKKVGDFSYNEQFF. The DNA of the CDR3 is TGCAGCGTTAAAAAGGTGGGGGACTTCTCCTACAATGAGCAGTTCTTC.

This clonotype was seen only a few times. The chain has TRBV5-6 and TRBJ2-3; D is perhaps TRBD2 (6 bases). Germline V lookup: CDR1 SGHDT, CDR2 YYEEEE. The V and J ends lost 3 bases and 11 bases respectively, with 13 bases between them. The CDR3 is 12 amino acids. The CDR3 region is CASSSPDYVQYF. In nucleotides, the CDR3 is TGTGCCAGCAGCTCCCCGGACTATGTGCAGTATTTT. The full variable domain, with the rest looked up from reference TRBV5-6 and TRBJ2-3, is DAGVTQSPTHLIKTRGQQVTLRCSPKSGHDTVSWYQQALGQGPQFIFQYYEEEERQRGNFPDRFSGHQFPNYSSELNVNALLLGDSALYLCASSSPDYVQYFGPGTRLTVL.